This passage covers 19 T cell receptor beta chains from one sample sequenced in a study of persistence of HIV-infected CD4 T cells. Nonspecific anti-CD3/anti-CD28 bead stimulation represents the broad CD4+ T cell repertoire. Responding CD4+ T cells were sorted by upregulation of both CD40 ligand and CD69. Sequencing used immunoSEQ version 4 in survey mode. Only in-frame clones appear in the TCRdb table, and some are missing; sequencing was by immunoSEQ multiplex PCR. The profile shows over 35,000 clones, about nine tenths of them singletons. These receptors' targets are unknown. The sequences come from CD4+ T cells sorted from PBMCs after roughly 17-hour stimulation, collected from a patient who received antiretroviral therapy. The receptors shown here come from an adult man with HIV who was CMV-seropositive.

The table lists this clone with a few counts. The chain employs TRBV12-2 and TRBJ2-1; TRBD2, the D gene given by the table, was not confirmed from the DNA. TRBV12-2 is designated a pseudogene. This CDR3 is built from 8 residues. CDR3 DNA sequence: TGTGCCTTCAATGAGCAGTTCTTC. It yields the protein CAFNEQFF.

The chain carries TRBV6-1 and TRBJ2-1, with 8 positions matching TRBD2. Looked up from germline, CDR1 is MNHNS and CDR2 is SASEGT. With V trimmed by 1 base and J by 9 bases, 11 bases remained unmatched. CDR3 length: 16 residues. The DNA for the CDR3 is TGTGCCAGCAGTGAAGTTCAGCTAGCGGGCCAGGGTGAGCAGTTCTTC. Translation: CASSEVQLAGQGEQFF.

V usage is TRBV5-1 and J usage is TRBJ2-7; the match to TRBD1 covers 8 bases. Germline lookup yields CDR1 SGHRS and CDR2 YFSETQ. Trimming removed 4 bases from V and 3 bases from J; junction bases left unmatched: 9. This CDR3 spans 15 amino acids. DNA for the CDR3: TGCGCCAGCAGCGCGGTCAGGGGGCGAAGCTACGAGCAGTACTTC. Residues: CASSAVRGRSYEQYF.

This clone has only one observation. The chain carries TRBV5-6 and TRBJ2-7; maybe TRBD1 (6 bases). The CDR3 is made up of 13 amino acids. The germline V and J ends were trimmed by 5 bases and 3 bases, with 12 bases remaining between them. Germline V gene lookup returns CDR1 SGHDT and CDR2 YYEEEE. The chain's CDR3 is CASRGGRGYEQYF. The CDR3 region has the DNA TGTGCCAGCAGAGGGGGAAGGGGCTACGAGCAGTACTTC.

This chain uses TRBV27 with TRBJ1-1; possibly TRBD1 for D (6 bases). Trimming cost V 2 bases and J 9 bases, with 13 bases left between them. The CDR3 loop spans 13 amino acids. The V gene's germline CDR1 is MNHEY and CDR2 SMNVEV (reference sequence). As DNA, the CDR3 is TGTGCCAGCAGTTTACGGGGGGGCGTTAAAGCTTTCTTT. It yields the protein CASSLRGGVKAFF.

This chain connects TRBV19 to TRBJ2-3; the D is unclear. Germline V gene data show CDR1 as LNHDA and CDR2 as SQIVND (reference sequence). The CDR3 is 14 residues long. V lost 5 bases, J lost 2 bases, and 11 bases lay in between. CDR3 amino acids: CASSPGYLTDTQYF. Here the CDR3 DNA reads TGTGCCAGTAGTCCGGGTTACCTCACAGATACGCAGTATTTT.

The chain's CDR3 is CASSTVSTDTQYF. The CDR3 region has the DNA TGCGCCAGCAGCACCGTTAGCACAGATACGCAGTATTTT. The genes are TRBV5-1 and TRBJ2-3; D uncertain. There are 13 residues in the CDR3. CDR1 and CDR2 (germline): SGHRS, YFSETQ. With 4 bases removed from V and 0 bases from J, the gap between germline ends came to 6 bases.

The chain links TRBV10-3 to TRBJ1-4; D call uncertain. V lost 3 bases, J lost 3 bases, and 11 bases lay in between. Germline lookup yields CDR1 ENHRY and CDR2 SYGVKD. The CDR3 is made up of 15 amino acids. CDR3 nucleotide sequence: TGTGCCATCAGTGAAGACCGGACCCCTAATGAAAAACTGTTTTTT. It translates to CAISEDRTPNEKLFF.

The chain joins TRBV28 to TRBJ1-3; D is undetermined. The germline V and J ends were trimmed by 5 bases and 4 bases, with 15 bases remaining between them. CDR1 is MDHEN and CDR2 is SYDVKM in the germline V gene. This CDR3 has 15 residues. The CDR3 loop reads CASSRGDLTGNTIYF. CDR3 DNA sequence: TGTGCCAGCAGTCGGGGAGATCTTACCGGAAACACCATATATTTT. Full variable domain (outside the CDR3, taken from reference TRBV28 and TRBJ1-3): DVKVTQSSRYLVKRTGEKVFLECVQDMDHENMFWYRQDPGLGLRLIYFSYDVKMKEKGDIPEGYSVSREKKERFSLILESASTNQTSMYLCASSRGDLTGNTIYFGEGSWLTVV.

In DNA form, the CDR3 reads TGTGCCAGCAGCTTAGTTCTAGCGGGGGACACCGGGGAGCTGTTTTTT. This translates into CASSLVLAGDTGELFF. This chain connects TRBV7-2 to TRBJ2-2, with TRBD2 matching over 10 bases. With 1 base clipped from V and 3 bases from J, the junction kept 2 bases outside the gene matches. CDR1 and CDR2 from the germline V gene are SGHTA and FQGNSA. The CDR3 loop spans 16 amino acids.

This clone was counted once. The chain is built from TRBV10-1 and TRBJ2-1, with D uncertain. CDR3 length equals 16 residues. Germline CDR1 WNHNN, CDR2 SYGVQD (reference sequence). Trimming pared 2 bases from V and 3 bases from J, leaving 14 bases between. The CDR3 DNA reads TGCGCCAGCAGTGAGCTGGATTCTAGTAGCTACAATGAGCAGTTCTTC. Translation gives CASSELDSSSYNEQFF.

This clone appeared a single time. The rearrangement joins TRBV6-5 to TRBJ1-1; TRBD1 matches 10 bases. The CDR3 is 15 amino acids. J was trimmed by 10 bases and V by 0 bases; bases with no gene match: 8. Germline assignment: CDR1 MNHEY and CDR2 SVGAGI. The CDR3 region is CASSYSTPDRGRAFF. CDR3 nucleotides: TGTGCCAGCAGTTACTCGACCCCAGACAGGGGGCGAGCTTTCTTT.

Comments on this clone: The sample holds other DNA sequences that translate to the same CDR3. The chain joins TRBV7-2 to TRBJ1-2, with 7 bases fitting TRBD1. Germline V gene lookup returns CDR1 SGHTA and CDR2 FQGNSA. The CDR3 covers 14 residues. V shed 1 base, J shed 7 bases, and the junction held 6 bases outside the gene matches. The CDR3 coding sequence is TGTGCCAGCAGCTTAGTCGACAGGGCTGTTGGCTACACCTTC. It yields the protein CASSLVDRAVGYTF.

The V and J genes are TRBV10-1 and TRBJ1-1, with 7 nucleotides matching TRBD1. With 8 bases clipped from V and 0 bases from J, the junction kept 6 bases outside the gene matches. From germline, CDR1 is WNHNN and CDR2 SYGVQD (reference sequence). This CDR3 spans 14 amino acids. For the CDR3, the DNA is TGCGCCAGCTCCCAGACAGGGATGAACACTGAAGCTTTCTTT. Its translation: CASSQTGMNTEAFF.

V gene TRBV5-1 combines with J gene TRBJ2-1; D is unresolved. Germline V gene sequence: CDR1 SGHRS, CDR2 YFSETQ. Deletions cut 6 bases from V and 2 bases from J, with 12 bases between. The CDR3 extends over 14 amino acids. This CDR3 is CASNSLGTYNEQFF. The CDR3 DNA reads TGCGCCAGCAATTCCCTGGGGACCTACAATGAGCAGTTCTTC.

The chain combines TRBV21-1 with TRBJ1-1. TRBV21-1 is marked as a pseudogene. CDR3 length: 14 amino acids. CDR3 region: CASSGARRNTEAFF. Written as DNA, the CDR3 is TGTGCCAGCAGCGGAGCCCGTAGGAACACTGAAGCTTTCTTT.

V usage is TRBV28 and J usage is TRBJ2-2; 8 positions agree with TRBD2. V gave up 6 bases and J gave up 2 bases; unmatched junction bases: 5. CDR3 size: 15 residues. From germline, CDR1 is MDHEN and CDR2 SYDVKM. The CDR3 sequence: CASSKRGGNTGELFF. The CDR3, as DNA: TGTGCCAGCAGCAAACGGGGGGGAAACACCGGGGAGCTGTTTTTT.

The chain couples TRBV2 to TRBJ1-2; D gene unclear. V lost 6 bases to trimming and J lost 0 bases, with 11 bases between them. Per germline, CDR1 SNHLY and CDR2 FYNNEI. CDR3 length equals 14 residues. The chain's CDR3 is CASRSTEANYGYTF. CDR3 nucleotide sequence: TGTGCCAGCAGATCGACGGAAGCTAACTATGGCTACACCTTC.

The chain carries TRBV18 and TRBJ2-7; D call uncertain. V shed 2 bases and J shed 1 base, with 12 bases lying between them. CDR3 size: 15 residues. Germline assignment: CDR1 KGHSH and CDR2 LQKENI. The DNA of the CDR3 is TGTGCCAGCTCACCAAGTTATGGCAGTTCCTACGAGCAGTACTTC. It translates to CASSPSYGSSYEQYF.